Following are 21 T cell receptor beta chains from one sample sequenced in a study of blood T cell repertoires in COVID-19. The repertoire was sequenced with immunoSEQ multiplex PCR; TCRdb's copy has only in-frame clones and lacks some. The table records about 140,000 clones, around 90% of them present only once. What was sequenced was peripheral blood. These receptors came from a man aged 70 or older with acute or convalescent COVID-19.

This chain uses TRBV7-2 with TRBJ2-3; weak D call: TRBD1 (6 bases). Trimming removed 7 bases at V and 0 bases at J, with 17 bases between. The CDR3 length is 16 residues. CDR1 is SGHTA and CDR2 is FQGNSA in the germline V gene. CDR3 protein: CASTAQPGQSTDTQYF. Written as DNA, the CDR3 is TGTGCCAGCACCGCCCAACCCGGACAGAGCACAGATACGCAGTATTTT.

This clone has more than one count but fewer than ten. J is TRBJ1-1 and V is TRBV19; 7 bases map to TRBD1. Per germline, CDR1 LNHDA and CDR2 SQIVND (reference sequence). The CDR3 is made up of 14 amino acids. Trimming removed 8 bases from V and 5 bases from J; junction bases left unmatched: 11. Here the CDR3 DNA reads TGTGCCAGTGGAGGACGACAGGGCTCGACTGAAGCTTTCTTT. Its translation: CASGGRQGSTEAFF.

This chain links TRBV2 with TRBJ1-4, with 8 bases that match TRBD1. Germline lookup yields CDR1 SNHLY and CDR2 FYNNEI. V was pared by 6 bases and J by 3 bases, with 9 bases of the junction left unmatched. The CDR3 sequence is 16 residues long. This CDR3 reads CASRETGAGPNEKLFF. DNA for the CDR3: TGTGCCAGCAGGGAGACAGGGGCCGGACCTAATGAAAAACTGTTTTTT. Full variable domain (missing parts from reference TRBV2 and TRBJ1-4): EPEVTQTPSHQVTQMGQEVILRCVPISNHLYFYWYRQILGQKVEFLVSFYNNEISEKSEIFDDQFSVERPDGSNFTLKIRSTKLEDSAMYFCASRETGAGPNEKLFFGSGTQLSVL.

The J gene is TRBJ1-2, the V gene TRBV20-1; the D is unclear. The V gene lost 3 bases and the J gene lost 8 bases, with 10 bases spanning the gap. Per germline, CDR1 DFQATT and CDR2 SNEGSKA (reference sequence). This CDR3 has 11 amino acids. The CDR3 DNA is TGCAGTGCTAGGAGAGGTTCCGGCTACACCTTC. This encodes CSARRGSGYTF.

The rearrangement uses TRBV2 and TRBJ1-1, with TRBD1 matching 8 bases. The length of the CDR3 is 15 residues. From germline, CDR1 is SNHLY and CDR2 FYNNEI. Unmatched junction bases numbered 4, after V lost 3 bases and J lost 1 base. CDR3: CASSERQGRNTEAFF. Here the CDR3 DNA reads TGTGCCAGCAGTGAGAGACAGGGGCGGAACACTGAAGCTTTCTTT. Filled out from reference TRBV2 and TRBJ1-1, the complete variable domain reads EPEVTQTPSHQVTQMGQEVILRCVPISNHLYFYWYRQILGQKVEFLVSFYNNEISEKSEIFDDQFSVERPDGSNFTLKIRSTKLEDSAMYFCASSERQGRNTEAFFGQGTRLTVV.

The gene calls are TRBV6-4 and TRBJ1-2; D gene unclear. This CDR3 region has 15 residues. Germline assignment: CDR1 MRHNA and CDR2 SNTAGT. V dropped 0 bases and J dropped 4 bases, with 12 bases sitting between them. CDR3 loop: CASSDSAGRTYGYTF. CDR3 nucleotide sequence: TGTGCCAGCAGTGACTCTGCGGGGAGGACCTATGGCTACACCTTC.

The V call is TRBV5-1, the J call TRBJ2-1; 14 bases are shared with TRBD2. The V segment lost 5 bases and the J segment 3 bases; nucleotides outside the gene matches: 7. The CDR3 length is 17 residues. The germline V gene encodes CDR1 SGHRS and CDR2 YFSETQ. This CDR3 reads CASSQPTSGGGYNEQFF. CDR3 bases: TGCGCCAGCAGTCAGCCGACTAGCGGGGGGGGCTACAATGAGCAGTTCTTC.

CDR3 in DNA: TGTGCCAGCAGCCCAGGAGGGGCGGGCAATGAGCAGTTCTTC. Translated: CASSPGGAGNEQFF. The chain joins TRBV5-6 to TRBJ2-1; the D gene is possibly TRBD2 (6 bases). The germline CDR1 and CDR2 sequences are SGHDT and YYEEEE. The CDR3 loop spans 14 amino acids. V was shortened by 4 bases and J by 6 bases, with 14 bases between the two germline ends. The variable domain in full, completed from reference TRBV5-6 and TRBJ2-1, reads DAGVTQSPTHLIKTRGQQVTLRCSPKSGHDTVSWYQQALGQGPQFIFQYYEEEERQRGNFPDRFSGHQFPNYSSELNVNALLLGDSALYLCASSPGGAGNEQFFGPGTRLTVL.

DNA for the CDR3: TGTGCCAGCAGCGGGGAGCGAGTAAAAAACATTCAGTACTTC. Encoded protein: CASSGERVKNIQYF. The J gene is TRBJ2-4, the V gene TRBV2; possible D gene TRBD2, 5 bases. The CDR3 sequence is 14 residues long. V was cut by 6 bases and J by 4 bases, with 13 bases left in between. The germline V gene has CDR1 SNHLY and CDR2 FYNNEI.

V is TRBV4-1 and J is TRBJ2-1; weak D call: TRBD1 (5 bases). Trimming pared 1 base from V and 7 bases from J, leaving 17 bases between. CDR1 is MGHRA, CDR2 YSYEKL, per germline. This CDR3 comprises 16 residues. This CDR3 reads CASSQVSIPGRNEQFF. The CDR3 DNA reads TGCGCCAGCAGCCAAGTATCTATCCCAGGGCGAAATGAGCAGTTCTTC.

The chain links TRBV5-1 to TRBJ1-5; D is possibly TRBD1 (6 bases). The CDR3 loop spans 15 amino acids. CDR1 SGHRS and CDR2 YFSETQ come from the germline V gene. Trimming cost V 1 base and J 4 bases, with 12 bases left between them. CDR3 DNA sequence: TGCGCCAGCAGCTTGACAGGGCAGATTAATCAGCCCCAGCATTTT. This encodes CASSLTGQINQPQHF.

The V and J genes are TRBV2 and TRBJ1-5; D perhaps matches TRBD1 (6 bases). Trimming stripped 3 bases from V and 7 bases from J, with 13 bases between. CDR1 and CDR2 (germline): SNHLY, FYNNEI. The CDR3 extends over 14 amino acids. The CDR3 DNA is TGTGCCAGCAGTGATCTTACAGGGAGACAGCCCCAGCATTTT. Translation gives CASSDLTGRQPQHF.

The rearrangement links TRBV6-5 to TRBJ1-1; D remains unclear. The CDR3 has 12 amino acids. The germline gives CDR1 MNHEY, CDR2 SVGAGI. Deletions cut 2 bases from V and 10 bases from J, with 11 bases between. The CDR3 DNA sequence: TGTGCCAGCAGTTACCGGGGAGGTAGAGCTTTCTTT. This translates into CASSYRGGRAFF.

The rearrangement joins TRBV6-5 to TRBJ1-2, with D possibly TRBD1 on 5 matching bases. The CDR3 length is 13 residues. V was pared by 2 bases and J by 3 bases, with 7 bases between. In germline, CDR1 is MNHEY, CDR2 SVGAGI. The DNA for the CDR3 is TGTGCCAGCAGTTACGAAGGGGACTATGGCTACACCTTC. This translates into CASSYEGDYGYTF.

The chain carries TRBV3-1 (or the pseudogene TRBV3-2) and TRBJ1-1; 9 nucleotides agree with TRBD1. Trimming cost V 4 bases and J 6 bases; bases outside gene matches: 12. Germline CDR1 reads LGHDT; CDR2 reads YNNKEL (reference sequence). This CDR3 is 16 amino acids long. CDR3 region: CASSPRDRATVAEAFF. CDR3 coding DNA: TGTGCCAGCAGCCCGAGGGACAGGGCAACGGTTGCTGAAGCTTTCTTT.

The chain joins TRBV7-3 to TRBJ2-6, with D tentatively TRBD1 (5 bases). The germline V gene encodes CDR1 SGHTA and CDR2 FQGTGA. The CDR3 has 17 amino acids. Trimming took 2 bases from V and 1 from J, leaving 12 bases between them. The CDR3 DNA reads as TGTGCCAGCAGCTTACAGGGATCTGTTTCTGGGGCCAACGTCCTGACTTTC. Its translation is CASSLQGSVSGANVLTF.

The chain links TRBV7-9 to TRBJ2-5; the match to TRBD2 covers 7 bases. From germline, CDR1 is SEHNR and CDR2 FQNEAQ (reference sequence). There are 14 residues in the CDR3. Losses at the gene ends were 5 bases for V and 5 bases for J; bases not matched to a gene: 8. CDR3 sequence reads: CASSPRGRGETQYF. CDR3 bases: TGTGCCAGCAGCCCTCGCGGGAGAGGGGAGACCCAGTACTTC. Full variable domain (outside the CDR3, taken from reference TRBV7-9 and TRBJ2-5): DTGVSQNPRHKITKRGQNVTFRCDPISEHNRLYWYRQTLGQGPEFLTYFQNEAQLEKSRLLSDRFSAERPKGSFSTLEIQRTEQGDSAMYLCASSPRGRGETQYFGPGTRLLVL.

The gene calls are TRBV5-4 and TRBJ1-2; 7 bases match TRBD1. V shed 4 bases and J 8 bases; nucleotides not matched to a gene: 14. Germline V gene sequence: CDR1 SGHNT, CDR2 YYREEE (reference sequence). This CDR3 spans 15 amino acids. CDR3 in amino acids: CASSPDFDRVSGYTF. The CDR3 coding sequence is TGTGCCAGCAGCCCTGATTTTGACAGGGTTAGCGGCTACACCTTC.

The chain recombines TRBV4-1 with TRBJ1-6, with 10 bases fitting TRBD1. CDR1 and CDR2 from the germline V gene are MGHRA and YSYEKL. V lost 2 bases and J lost 7; bases outside the gene matches: 17. CDR3 length equals 20 residues. The CDR3 DNA reads TGCGCCAGCAGCCAAAGCTATTCGGGGACAGGGGACTCTAGAAATTCACCCCTCCACTTT. The encoded protein is CASSQSYSGTGDSRNSPLHF.

CDR3 loop: CATGRNAEETQYF. CDR3 nucleotide sequence: TGTGCCACAGGAAGGAACGCAGAGGAGACCCAGTACTTC. The V call is TRBV6-5, the J call TRBJ2-5; D is unclear. Trimming removed 10 bases from V and 5 bases from J, with 17 bases in between. CDR1 is MNHEY and CDR2 is SVGAGI in the germline V gene. This CDR3 spans 13 amino acids.

The chain couples TRBV5-1 to TRBJ1-3; tentative D call: TRBD1 (6 bases). The V end was cut by 4 bases, the J end by 2 bases, with 13 bases between. The CDR3 totals 15 residues. Per the germline V gene, CDR1 is SGHRS and CDR2 is YFSETQ. CDR3 bases: TGCGCCAGCAGCCGCGATCGGACAGCTGGAAACACCATATATTTT. Its protein is CASSRDRTAGNTIYF.